The entry below gives a single T cell receptor beta chain sequence along with its context. As processed by the authors: Reference gene primer amplification gave nucleated cell count estimates. Sequencing used immunoSEQ multiplex PCR; TCRdb keeps in-frame clones, though not all of them. That table gives V, J and clone size, and the DNA gave D and trimming. The sample yields 150,000 to 200,000 clones, about 77% seen once. These data are taken from a study of blood T cell repertoires in COVID-19. Participants' own reports of clinical history determined their cohort assignment. Source material: PBMCs or T cells enriched from blood (not recorded which). This clonotype originated in a woman aged 45-65 years with acute COVID-19.

CDR3 residues: CASSPGAYNSPLHF. CDR3 DNA sequence: TGTGCCAGCAGCCCGGGGGCCTATAATTCACCCCTCCACTTT. The rearrangement uses TRBV14 and TRBJ1-6; perhaps TRBD1 as D (5 bases). Deletions cut 4 bases from V and 2 bases from J, with 6 bases between. CDR1 is SGHDN, CDR2 FVKESK, per germline. This CDR3 is 14 amino acids long.